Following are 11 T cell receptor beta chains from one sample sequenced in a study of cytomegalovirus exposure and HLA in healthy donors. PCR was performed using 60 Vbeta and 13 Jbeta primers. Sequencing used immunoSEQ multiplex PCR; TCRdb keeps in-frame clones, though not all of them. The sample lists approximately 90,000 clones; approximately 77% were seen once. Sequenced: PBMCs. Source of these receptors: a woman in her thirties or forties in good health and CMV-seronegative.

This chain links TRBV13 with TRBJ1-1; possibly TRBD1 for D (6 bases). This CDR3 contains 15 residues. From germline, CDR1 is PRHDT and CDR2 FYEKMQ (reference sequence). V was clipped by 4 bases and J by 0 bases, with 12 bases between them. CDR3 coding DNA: TGTGCCAGCAGCTCTACAGGGTCGATGAACACTGAAGCTTTCTTT. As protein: CASSSTGSMNTEAFF.

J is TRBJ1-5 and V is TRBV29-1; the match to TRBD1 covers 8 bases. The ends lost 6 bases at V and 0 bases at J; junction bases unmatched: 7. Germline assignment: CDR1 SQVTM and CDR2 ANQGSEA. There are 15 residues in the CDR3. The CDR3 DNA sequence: TGCAGCGTCCGCGGACAGGGAGATAGCAATCAGCCCCAGCATTTT. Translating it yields CSVRGQGDSNQPQHF. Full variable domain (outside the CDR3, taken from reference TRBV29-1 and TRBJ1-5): SAVISQKPSRDICQRGTSLTIQCQVDSQVTMMFWYRQQPGQSLTLIATANQGSEATYESGFVIDKFPISRPNLTFSTLTVSNMSPEDSSIYLCSVRGQGDSNQPQHFGDGTRLSIL.

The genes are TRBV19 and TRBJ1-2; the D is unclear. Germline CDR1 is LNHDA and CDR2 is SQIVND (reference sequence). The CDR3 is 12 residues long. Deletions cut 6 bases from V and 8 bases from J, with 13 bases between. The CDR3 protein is CASSPEAGGYTF. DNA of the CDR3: TGTGCCAGTAGCCCGGAAGCGGGGGGCTACACCTTC.

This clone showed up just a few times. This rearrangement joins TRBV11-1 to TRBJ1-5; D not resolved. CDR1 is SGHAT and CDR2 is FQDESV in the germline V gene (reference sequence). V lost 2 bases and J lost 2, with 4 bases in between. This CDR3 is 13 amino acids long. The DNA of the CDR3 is TGTGCCAGCAGCTTAACAGGCAATCAGCCCCAGCATTTT. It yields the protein CASSLTGNQPQHF.

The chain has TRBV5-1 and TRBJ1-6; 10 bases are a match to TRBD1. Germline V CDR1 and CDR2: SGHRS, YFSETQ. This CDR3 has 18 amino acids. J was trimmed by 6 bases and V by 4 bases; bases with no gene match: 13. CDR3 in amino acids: CASSQTGDRGFGNSPLHF. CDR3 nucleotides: TGCGCCAGCAGCCAAACGGGGGACAGGGGATTCGGTAATTCACCCCTCCACTTT.

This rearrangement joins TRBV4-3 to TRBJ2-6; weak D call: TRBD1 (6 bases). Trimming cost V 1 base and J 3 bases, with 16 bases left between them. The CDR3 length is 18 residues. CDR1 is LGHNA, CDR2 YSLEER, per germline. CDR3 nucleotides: TGCGCCAGCAGCCAAGTGGGGCAGGGGAAGTATGGGGCCAACGTCCTGACTTTC. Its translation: CASSQVGQGKYGANVLTF.

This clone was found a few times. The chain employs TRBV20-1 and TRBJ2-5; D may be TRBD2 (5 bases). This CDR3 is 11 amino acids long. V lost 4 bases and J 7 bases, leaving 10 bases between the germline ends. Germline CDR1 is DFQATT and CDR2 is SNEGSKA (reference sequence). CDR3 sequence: CSATLGRTQYF. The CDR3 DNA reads TGCAGTGCTACACTAGGGAGGACCCAGTACTTC.

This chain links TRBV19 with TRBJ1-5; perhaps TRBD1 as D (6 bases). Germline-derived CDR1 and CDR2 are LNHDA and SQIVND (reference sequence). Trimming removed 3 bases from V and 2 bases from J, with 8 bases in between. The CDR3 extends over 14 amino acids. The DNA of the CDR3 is TGTGCCAGTAGTATCAGGGGTGGCAATCAGCCCCAGCATTTT. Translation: CASSIRGGNQPQHF.

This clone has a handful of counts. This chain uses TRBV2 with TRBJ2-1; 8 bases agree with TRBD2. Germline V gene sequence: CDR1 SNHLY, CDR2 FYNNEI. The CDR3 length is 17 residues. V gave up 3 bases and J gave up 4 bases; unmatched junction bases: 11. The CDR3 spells CASSEFSFSGEYNEQFF. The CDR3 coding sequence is TGTGCCAGCAGTGAGTTCTCATTTAGCGGGGAGTACAATGAGCAGTTCTTC.

The CDR3 is CASSQDGQLQETQYF. The DNA for the CDR3 is TGTGCCAGCAGCCAAGATGGACAGTTACAAGAGACCCAGTACTTC. V is TRBV14 and J is TRBJ2-5, with D tentatively TRBD1 (6 bases). This CDR3 is built from 15 residues. The V end was cut by 0 bases, the J end by 2 bases, with 10 bases between. Germline V gene data show CDR1 as SGHDN and CDR2 as FVKESK. The whole variable domain, filled in from reference TRBV14 and TRBJ2-5, reads EAGVTQFPSHSVIEKGQTVTLRCDPISGHDNLYWYRRVMGKEIKFLLHFVKESKQDESGMPNNRFLAERTGGTYSTLKVQPAELEDSGVYFCASSQDGQLQETQYFGPGTRLLVL.

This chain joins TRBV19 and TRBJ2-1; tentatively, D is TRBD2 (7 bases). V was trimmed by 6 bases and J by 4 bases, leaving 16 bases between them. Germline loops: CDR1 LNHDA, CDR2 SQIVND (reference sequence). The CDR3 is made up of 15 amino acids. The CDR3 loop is CASRIGGLEYNEQFF. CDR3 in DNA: TGTGCCAGTAGGATCGGGGGGCTAGAATACAATGAGCAGTTCTTC.